A selection of T cell receptor beta chains follows, all from one sample in a study of glioma-infiltrating T cells after dendritic cell vaccination. Measured with immunoSEQ multiplex PCR; TCRdb has only the in-frame clones, and not every one. Seen here are around 87,000 clones, around 83% observed once, and the top ten hold roughly 6.8%. Sequenced here: blood, sampled after dendritic cell vaccination. Receptors originate from a human donor with glioblastoma. The CDR3 runs from the conserved cysteine through the conserved F or W. The order of the fields is J gene, clone size, V gene, D gene, CDR3 protein, CDR3 DNA. D genes are given only for firm matches. Some rows mark clone size as missing; the rest say once, few, many or name a class of expanded clone.

TRBJ1-5	-	TRBV6-5	-	CASSYSGGTGQPQHF	TGTGCCAGCAGTTACTCTGGGGGGACCGGTCAGCCCCAGCATTTT
TRBJ1-1	-	TRBV9	-	CASSVLGTREGTEAFF	TGTGCCAGCAGCGTATTGGGGACCAGGGAGGGAACTGAAGCTTTCTTT
TRBJ2-5	-	TRBV9	TRBD1	CASSARDREQTQYF	TGTGCCAGCAGCGCCCGGGACAGGGAACAGACCCAGTACTTC
TRBJ2-6	-	TRBV18	-	CASSPGSSGANVLTF	TGTGCCAGCTCACCCGGTAGCTCTGGGGCCAACGTCCTGACTTTC
TRBJ2-2	-	TRBV5-1	-	CASSLIQTYTGELFF	TGCGCCAGCAGCTTGATTCAGACTTACACCGGGGAGCTGTTTTTT
TRBJ1-5	-	TRBV2	-	CASTIRGGSGNQPQHF	TGTGCCAGCACGATCCGGGGGGGGTCGGGCAATCAGCCCCAGCATTTT
TRBJ2-7	few	TRBV6-5	TRBD1	CAAEGQGNEQYF	TGTGCCGCGGAGGGACAGGGAAACGAGCAGTACTTC
TRBJ1-6	-	TRBV12-5	-	CASGLVVQMSNSPLHF	TGTGCTAGTGGTTTGGTAGTACAGATGAGTAATTCACCCCTCCACTTT
TRBJ1-3	-	TRBV7-9	-	CASSLAGIGDTIYF	TGTGCCAGCAGCTTAGCTGGGATCGGGGACACCATATATTTT
TRBJ2-2	-	TRBV7-3	TRBD2	CASSLFGTSGTGELFF	TGTGCCAGCAGCTTATTTGGGACTAGCGGGACCGGGGAGCTGTTTTTT
TRBJ1-2	-	TRBV27	-	CASSLSSGFGYTF	TGTGCCAGCAGTTTATCCTCGGGGTTCGGCTACACCTTC
TRBJ1-1	-	TRBV7-8	TRBD1	CASSLVIGQGVTEAFF	TGTGCCAGCAGCTTAGTAATTGGACAGGGAGTCACTGAAGCTTTCTTT
TRBJ1-2	-	TRBV5-1	TRBD1	CASSLGTELNYGYTF	TGCGCCAGCAGCCTAGGGACAGAGCTTAACTATGGCTACACCTTC
TRBJ1-1	-	TRBV7-3	TRBD1	CASRKTGGETEAFF	TGTGCCAGCAGGAAAACAGGGGGGGAAACTGAAGCTTTCTTT